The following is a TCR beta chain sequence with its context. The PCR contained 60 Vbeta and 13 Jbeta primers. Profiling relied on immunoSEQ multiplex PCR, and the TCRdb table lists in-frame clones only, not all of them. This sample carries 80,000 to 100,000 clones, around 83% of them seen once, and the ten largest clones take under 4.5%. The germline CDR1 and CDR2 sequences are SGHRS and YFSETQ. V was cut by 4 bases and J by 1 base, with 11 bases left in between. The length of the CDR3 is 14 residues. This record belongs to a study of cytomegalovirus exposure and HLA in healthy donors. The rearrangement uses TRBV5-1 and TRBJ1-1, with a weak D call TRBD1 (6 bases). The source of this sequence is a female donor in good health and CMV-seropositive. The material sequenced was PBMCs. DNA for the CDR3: TGCGCCAGCAGCCTCCAGACAGGGAACACTGAAGCTTTCTTT. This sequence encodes CASSLQTGNTEAFF.